The 10 T cell receptor beta chains below were found in one sample sequenced in a study of shared clonotypes between healthy human individuals. Terminally differentiated effector memory CD45RA+ cells were left out of the naive CD8 fraction, which was CD45RO-negative and positively selected for CCR7. Sequencing used immunoSEQ multiplex PCR; TCRdb keeps in-frame clones, though not all of them. The table records 760,000 or so clones, approximately 97% of them present only once. Sequenced material: naive CD8+ T cells sorted from blood. These receptor sequences come from a man younger than 40 in good health.

The rearrangement uses TRBV11-1 and TRBJ2-2, with TRBD1 identical over 9 bases. The CDR3 sequence is 15 residues long. In germline, CDR1 is SGHAT, CDR2 FQDESV (reference sequence). V gave up 3 bases and J gave up 4 bases; unmatched junction bases: 3. The CDR3 loop is CASSLGTGSTGELFF. The CDR3 DNA reads as TGTGCCAGCAGCTTGGGGACAGGGAGCACCGGGGAGCTGTTTTTT.

The chain combines TRBV13 with TRBJ2-7, with no clear D. The V end was cut by 5 bases, the J end by 0 bases, with 14 bases between. The germline V gene encodes CDR1 PRHDT and CDR2 FYEKMQ (reference sequence). CDR3 size: 15 residues. The CDR3 spells CASSPRDGSSYEQYF. CDR3 coding DNA: TGTGCCAGCAGCCCCCGTGACGGCAGCTCCTACGAGCAGTACTTC.

This clone was observed a single time. The rearrangement links TRBV7-6 to TRBJ2-1, with TRBD2 as a possible D gene (5 bases). The V end lost 2 bases, the J end lost 0 bases, and 11 bases lay between the germline ends. The CDR3 is 16 residues long. Germline CDR1 and CDR2: SGHVS and FNYEAQ. CDR3 bases: TGTGCCAGCAGCTTACCCGTGGGGAGCTCCTACAATGAGCAGTTCTTC. It is translated as CASSLPVGSSYNEQFF.

The gene calls are TRBV10-2 and TRBJ2-7, with TRBD2 matching over 9 bases. Germline CDR1 is WSHSY and CDR2 is SAAADI. The ends lost 4 bases at V and 11 bases at J; junction bases unmatched: 9. The CDR3 is made up of 13 amino acids. Written as DNA, the CDR3 is TGCGCCAGCAGTGGTGGCCTAGCGGGGAGCAAGTACTTC. The encoded protein is CASSGGLAGSKYF.

This clone was counted a single time. This chain joins TRBV6-1 and TRBJ2-1, with D uncertain. V was shortened by 1 base and J by 0 bases, with 13 bases between the two germline ends. CDR3 length: 17 residues. CDR1 and CDR2 from the germline V gene are MNHNS and SASEGT. The CDR3 DNA reads as TGTGCCAGCAGTGAAGTCCACGGAAGGAGCTCCTACAATGAGCAGTTCTTC. It specifies CASSEVHGRSSYNEQFF.

The J gene is TRBJ2-1, the V gene TRBV27, with D perhaps TRBD2 (5 bases). The CDR3 is 16 residues long. CDR1 is MNHEY, CDR2 SMNVEV, per germline (reference sequence). The V end was cut by 6 bases, the J end by 5 bases, with 20 bases between. This CDR3 reads CASREVLGGSHNEQFF. For the CDR3, the DNA is TGTGCCAGCAGGGAAGTCCTAGGCGGGTCGCACAATGAGCAGTTCTTC.

The CDR3 coding sequence is TGTGCCAGTAAACAGGGGGATCAGCCCCAGCATTTT. Translated: CASKQGDQPQHF. This sequence joins TRBV19 and TRBJ1-5; 8 positions agree with TRBD1. From germline, CDR1 is LNHDA and CDR2 SQIVND (reference sequence). This CDR3 contains 12 residues. Trimming at V came to 7 bases and at J to 5 bases, leaving 1 base not matched to a gene.

The chain carries TRBV15 and TRBJ1-5; D possibly corresponds to TRBD1 (5 bases). Trimming left V 6 bases short and J 7 bases short, with 13 bases between. Germline V gives CDR1 LNHNV, CDR2 YYDKDF (reference sequence). The CDR3 runs to 13 residues. The CDR3: CATSQRGSQPQHF. In DNA form, the CDR3 reads TGTGCCACCAGTCAGAGGGGTAGCCAGCCCCAGCATTTT.

The V gene is TRBV5-6, the J gene TRBJ2-1; tentative D call: TRBD1 (5 bases). This CDR3 has 14 amino acids. CDR1 and CDR2 (germline): SGHDT, YYEEEE. The V gene lost 0 bases and the J gene lost 8 bases, with 12 bases spanning the gap. CDR3 nucleotides: TGTGCCAGCAGCTTGGATGGTCTCAGGGATGAGCAGTTCTTC. Translated: CASSLDGLRDEQFF.

This clone was counted a single time. The CDR3 DNA reads TGTGCCAGCAGCTTACAGGCAGGTGGTGAGCAGTACTTC. This gives the protein CASSLQAGGEQYF. The rearrangement uses TRBV7-6 and TRBJ2-7; unclear D gene. In germline, CDR1 is SGHVS, CDR2 FNYEAQ. Trimming left V 2 bases short and J 7 bases short, with 12 bases between. The CDR3 length is 13 residues.